A single sample gave rise to the 17 T cell receptor beta chains below, sequenced in a study of molecular identifiers for immune sequencing clone quantification. TCRdb re-analysed the PCR reads in MiXCR, keeping a single row per CDR3 protein. The data contain about 510,000 distinct CDR3 sequences, over 20% of them singletons. The sample comprised naive CD8+ T cells from blood, with Jurkat cell RNA spiked in. The subset is: FACS-sorted CD8+CD4-CCR7+CD45RA+ naive T cells. These receptors all come from a human donor in good health. Some libraries in this study had Jurkat cell RNA spiked in.

The chain recombines TRBV27 with TRBJ2-5; possibly TRBD1 or TRBD2 for D (5 bases each). This CDR3 has 15 amino acids. V was cut by 3 bases and J by 7 bases, with 18 bases left in between. CDR1 is MNHEY and CDR2 is SMNVEV in the germline V gene (reference sequence). Here the CDR3 DNA reads TGTGCCAGCAGTTTTATCGGGGTAGGGGTGGGGACCCAGTACTTC. Amino acid sequence: CASSFIGVGVGTQYF.

V is TRBV6-1 and J is TRBJ2-3, with D uncertain. CDR3 length: 16 amino acids. Between the trimmed V and J ends, which lost 3 bases and 0 bases, there was a span of 13 bases. The germline V gene encodes CDR1 MNHNS and CDR2 SASEGT. CDR3 residues: CASSDPPGSSTDTQYF. The DNA of the CDR3 is TGTGCCAGCAGTGATCCTCCGGGTTCTAGCACAGATACGCAGTATTTT.

The chain is built from TRBV5-1 and TRBJ2-3; D could derive from TRBD1 or TRBD2 (7 bases each). The CDR3 spans 16 residues. Trimming pared 4 bases from V and 1 base from J, leaving 16 bases between. Germline CDR1 SGHRS, CDR2 YFSETQ. The CDR3 is CASSRRAGGGTDTQYF. The CDR3 DNA reads as TGCGCCAGCAGCCGAAGGGCAGGGGGGGGCACAGATACGCAGTATTTT.

About this clonotype: A read error may be the cause here, since a much bigger clone is one base away. The genes are TRBV13 and TRBJ2-7, with D possibly being TRBD1 (6 bases). Germline V gene sequence: CDR1 PRHDT, CDR2 FYEKMQ (reference sequence). The CDR3 extends over 13 amino acids. This CDR3 reads CASSLDWGHEQYF. The CDR3 region has the DNA TGTGCCAGCAGTTTAGACTGGGGGCACGAGCAGTACTTC. Supplemented by reference TRBV13 and TRBJ2-7, the full variable domain reads AAGVIQSPRHLIKEKRETATLKCYPIPRHDTVYWYQQGPGQDPQFLISFYEKMQSDKGSIPDRFSAQQFSDYHSELNMSSLELGDSALYFCASSLDWGHEQYFGPGTRLTVT.

Notes on this clonotype: The conserved phenylalanine or tryptophan is not found at the CDR3 terminus, so this likely reflects a read error. The rearrangement links TRBV7-6 to TRBJ1-1; tentatively, D is TRBD1 (5 bases). The germline gives CDR1 SGHVS, CDR2 FNYEAQ. V was clipped by 1 base and J by 4 bases, with 13 bases between them. The CDR3 extends over 15 amino acids. DNA of the CDR3: TGTGCCAGCAGCTTAGTAGCAGGGACCGGCACTGAAGCTTTCTTA. Protein sequence: CASSLVAGTGTEAFL.

This clonotype was counted only a few times. The chain uses TRBV24-1 and TRBJ2-1, with D possibly matching TRBD1 (6 bases). Trimming stripped 9 bases from V and 4 bases from J, with 12 bases between. The CDR3 consists of 13 residues. Germline assignment: CDR1 KGHDR and CDR2 SFDVKD. CDR3 sequence (DNA): TGTGCCACCGGGACAAGCGATTACAATGAGCAGTTCTTC. As protein: CATGTSDYNEQFF.

The sample holds many counts of this clonotype. V gene TRBV4-1 combines with J gene TRBJ1-5; D call uncertain. CDR1 MGHRA and CDR2 YSYEKL come from the germline V gene. The V gene lost 0 bases and the J gene lost 0 bases, with 12 bases spanning the gap. The CDR3 totals 17 residues. The CDR3 bases are TGCGCCAGCAGCCAAGATAGGTCAGACTATAGCAATCAGCCCCAGCATTTT. Protein sequence: CASSQDRSDYSNQPQHF.

This clonotype was detected only a few times. Since the CDR3 does not end with the conserved phenylalanine or tryptophan, this likely comes from a read error. This rearrangement joins TRBV9 to TRBJ1-5, with a weak D call TRBD1 (6 bases). The ends were cut back, 3 bases at V and 3 bases at J, with 13 bases in the middle. This CDR3 comprises 15 residues. Germline assignment: CDR1 SGDLS and CDR2 YYNGEE. Here the CDR3 reads CASSGGQTFNQPQHL. The CDR3 region has the DNA TGTGCCAGCAGCGGAGGACAGACTTTCAATCAGCCCCAGCATCTT.

This sequence joins TRBV4-1 and TRBJ2-1; D gene unclear. CDR1 and CDR2 from the germline V gene are MGHRA and YSYEKL. V dropped 1 base and J dropped 6 bases, with 13 bases sitting between them. This CDR3 spans 15 amino acids. CDR3 amino acids: CASSQGSILGNEQFF. The CDR3, as DNA: TGCGCCAGCAGCCAAGGAAGTATCCTGGGCAATGAGCAGTTCTTC.

This clonotype showed up many times. The CDR3 reads CATSEGYEQFF. CDR3 bases: TGTGCCACCAGTGAAGGATATGAGCAGTTCTTC. The chain uses TRBV24-1 and TRBJ2-1; no clear D. The V end lost 4 bases, the J end lost 8 bases, and 5 bases lay between the germline ends. The length of the CDR3 is 11 residues. From germline, CDR1 is KGHDR and CDR2 SFDVKD.

This clonotype was picked up many times. V and J are TRBV6-5 and TRBJ1-1; weak D call: TRBD1 (6 bases). Trimming took 4 bases from V and 8 from J, leaving 14 bases between them. There are 13 residues in the CDR3. Germline values: CDR1 MNHEY, CDR2 SVGAGI. The CDR3 region has the DNA TGTGCCAGCAGTTCTGACAGGAAACGGGAAGCTTTCTTT. Amino acid sequence: CASSSDRKREAFF.

Details on this clonotype: This may come from a read error, since a much larger clone is one base off. The V and J genes are TRBV4-3 and TRBJ1-1; maybe TRBD1 (6 bases). The CDR3 loop spans 14 amino acids. Germline values: CDR1 LGHNA, CDR2 YSLEER. The V end lost 2 bases, the J end lost 6 bases, and 13 bases lay between the germline ends. CDR3 sequence reads: CASSQPGHGAEAFF. CDR3 nucleotide sequence: TGCGCCAGCAGCCAACCGGGACATGGCGCTGAAGCTTTCTTT.

About this clonotype itself: A much larger clone differs from this one at a single base, so this may be a read error. This rearrangement joins TRBV15 to TRBJ2-1; D is perhaps TRBD1 (6 bases). V lost 5 bases and J lost 0, with 11 bases in between. The CDR3 contains 15 residues. Germline assignment: CDR1 LNHNV and CDR2 YYDKDF (reference sequence). DNA for the CDR3: TGTGCCACCAGCCCCGGACAGCTCTCCTACAATGAGCAGTTCTTC. It encodes CATSPGQLSYNEQFF.

This clonotype was observed a handful of times. The genes are TRBV5-1 and TRBJ2-3; a possible D gene is TRBD2 (6 bases). Germline V CDR1 and CDR2: SGHRS, YFSETQ. CDR3 length: 18 residues. V gave up 4 bases and J gave up 3 bases, with 24 bases separating them. CDR3 in amino acids: CASSRIPQRLVRTDTQYF. The CDR3 nucleotides are TGCGCCAGCAGCCGAATTCCTCAAAGACTAGTCCGTACAGATACGCAGTATTTT.

Turning to this clonotype: A much bigger clone sits one base away, suggesting this may be a read error. V usage is TRBV7-9 and J usage is TRBJ1-1; D might be TRBD1 (6 bases). The germline CDR1 and CDR2 sequences are SEHNR and FQNEAQ (reference sequence). This CDR3 has 17 residues. CDR3 DNA: TGTGCCAGCGGCTCCGGGGGCCGCAGGGTGTTGAAAACTGAAGCTTTCTTT. It encodes CASGSGGRRVLKTEAFF.

This clonotype was counted at least ten times. The chain joins TRBV4-3 to TRBJ1-6; D might be TRBD1 (5 bases). The germline V gene has CDR1 LGHNA and CDR2 YSLEER. The CDR3 is made up of 13 amino acids. Trimming removed 1 base at V and 9 bases at J, with 7 bases between. CDR3 residues: CASSQVGVSPLHF. Here the CDR3 DNA reads TGCGCCAGCAGCCAAGTGGGGGTTTCACCCCTCCACTTT.

The chain is built from TRBV11-2 and TRBJ2-7; D remains unclear. Germline V CDR1 and CDR2: SGHAT, FQNNGV. This CDR3 is built from 13 residues. Trimming took off 7 bases at V and 2 bases at J, with 12 bases between the two ends. The CDR3 region has the DNA TGTGCCAGCACCCCCGAAAGTGCCTACGAGCAGTACTTC. Translated, it gives CASTPESAYEQYF.